This paragraph reports one TCR beta chain. The data derive from a study of blood T cell repertoires in COVID-19. Across the whole study: Specimens from acute and convalescent COVID-19 originated in the United States, Italy and Spain. T cells, B-cell-depleted T cells, or PBMCs supplied cDNA or gDNA.

Original analysis: The assay estimated nucleated cells by amplifying reference gene primers. The table came from immunoSEQ multiplex PCR; TCRdb's copy has only in-frame clones and leaves some out. V and J calls and clone size are given by that table; D and trimming were obtained from the DNA. The sample lists 410,000 or so clones, 70% to 90% occurring once. Germline values: CDR1 MNHNY, CDR2 SVGAGI (reference sequence). Trimming removed 4 bases from V and 5 bases from J, with 11 bases in between. CDR3 length: 13 amino acids. The Seattle patients, enrolled during active infection, were followed longitudinally.

V is TRBV6-6 and J is TRBJ1-1; no clear D. The clonotype originates from a woman aged 40 to 49 with COVID-19, enrolled during active disease. The material sequenced was peripheral blood. CDR3 loop: CASSFLTETEAFF. The DNA for the CDR3 is TGTGCCAGCAGTTTCCTCACAGAGACTGAAGCTTTCTTT.